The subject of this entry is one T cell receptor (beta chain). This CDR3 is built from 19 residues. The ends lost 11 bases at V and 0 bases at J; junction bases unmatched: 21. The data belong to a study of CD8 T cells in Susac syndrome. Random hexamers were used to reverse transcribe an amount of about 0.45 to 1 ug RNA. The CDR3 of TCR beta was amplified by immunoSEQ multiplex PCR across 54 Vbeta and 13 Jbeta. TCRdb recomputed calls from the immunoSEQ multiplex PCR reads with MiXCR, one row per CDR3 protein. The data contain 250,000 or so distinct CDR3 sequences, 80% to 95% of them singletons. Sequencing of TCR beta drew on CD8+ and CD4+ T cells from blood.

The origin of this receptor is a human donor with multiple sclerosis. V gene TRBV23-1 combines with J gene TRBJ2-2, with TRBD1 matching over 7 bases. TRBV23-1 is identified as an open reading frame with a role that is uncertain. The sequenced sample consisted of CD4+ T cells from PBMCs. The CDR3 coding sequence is TGCGCCCCGAGACCATCAGTATACTTCGACAGGGCGAACACCGGGGAGCTGTTTTTT. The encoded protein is CAPRPSVYFDRANTGELFF.